This T cell receptor beta chain is drawn from a study of early stage breast cancer tumors. The overall study: Approximately 9.4-fold was the mean read coverage per sample.

Method: immunoSEQ multiplex PCR; TCRdb's copy keeps in-frame clones and lacks some. The sample holds several thousand clones, 60% to 75% seen once. The CDR3 sequence is 13 residues long. Trimming pared 6 bases from V and 0 bases from J, leaving 9 bases between. Germline V gene data show CDR1 as KGHSH and CDR2 as LQKENI. Study-level results: In most of the 16 patients, blood comparison separated tumor from normal breast. Tumors had roughly 2.5-fold higher T cell density than normal breast. Bulk DNA sequencing of unsorted cells missed chain pairing and markers.

In regard to this clone: What it recognizes is unknown.

V and J are TRBV18 and TRBJ2-7; possibly TRBD2 for D (6 bases). The TCR comes from a person aged 45 to 59 with breast cancer. Sample: breast tumor tissue. In nucleotides, the CDR3 is TGTGCCAGCTCCCGGACTAACTCCTACGAGCAGTACTTC. It codes for CASSRTNSYEQYF.